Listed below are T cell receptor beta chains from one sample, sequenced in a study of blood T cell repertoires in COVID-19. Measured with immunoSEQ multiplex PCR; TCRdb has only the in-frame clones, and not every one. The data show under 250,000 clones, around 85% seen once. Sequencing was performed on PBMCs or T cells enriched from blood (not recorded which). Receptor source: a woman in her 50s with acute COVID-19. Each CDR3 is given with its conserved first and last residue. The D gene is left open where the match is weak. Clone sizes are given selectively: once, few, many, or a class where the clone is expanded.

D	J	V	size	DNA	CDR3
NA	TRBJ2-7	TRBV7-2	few	TGTGCCAGCAGCTTAGATTACAGGTCTGTAGAGCAGTACTTC	CASSLDYRSVEQYF
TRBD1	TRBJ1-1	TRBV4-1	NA	TGCGCCAGCAGCCAAGAAAACAGGGGGCTAGGAAACACTGAAGCTTTCTTT	CASSQENRGLGNTEAFF
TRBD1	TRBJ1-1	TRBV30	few	TGTGCCTGGGAGGGACAGGGGAACACTGAAGCTTTCTTT	CAWEGQGNTEAFF
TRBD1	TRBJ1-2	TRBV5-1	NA	TGCGCCAGCAGCTTGGGACCCACAGGGGGCAGGAATGGCTACACCTTC	CASSLGPTGGRNGYTF
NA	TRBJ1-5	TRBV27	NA	TGTGCCAGCAACCGGGCTGGACAGAATCAGCCCCAGCATTTT	CASNRAGQNQPQHF
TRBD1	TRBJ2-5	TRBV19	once	TGTGCCAGTAGTATTGGACAGGCAGGAGGAGAGACCCAGTACTTC	CASSIGQAGGETQYF
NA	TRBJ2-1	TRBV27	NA	TGTGCCAGCGGATCGATAGCGGCGGCTGGGGATGAGCAGTTCTTC	CASGSIAAAGDEQFF
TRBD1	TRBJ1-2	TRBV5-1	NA	TGCGCCAGCAGCTCCCGGGACAGGGGGCTGAAAAACTATGGCTACACCTTC	CASSSRDRGLKNYGYTF
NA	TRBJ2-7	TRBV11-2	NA	TGTGCCAGCAGCTTAGATCCGGGACAAACCTACGAGCAGTACTTC	CASSLDPGQTYEQYF
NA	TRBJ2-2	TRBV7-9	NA	TGTGCCAGCAGCCAACAGGGTCTCCACGGGGAGCTGTTTTTT	CASSQQGLHGELFF
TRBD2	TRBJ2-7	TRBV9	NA	TGTGCCAGCAGCGTAGGGCTAGCGGGCTCCTACGAGCAGTACTTC	CASSVGLAGSYEQYF
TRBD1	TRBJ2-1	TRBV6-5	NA	TGTGCCAGCAGGTACACAGGGGCCAATGAGCAGTTCTTC	CASRYTGANEQFF
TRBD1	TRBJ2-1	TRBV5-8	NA	TGTGCCAGCAGCTTGGGTCAGGGGGCGCGGGATGAGCAGTTCTTC	CASSLGQGARDEQFF
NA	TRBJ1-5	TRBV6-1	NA	TGTGCCAGCAGTGAAGCTGGCGGTCCTCGGCCCCAGCATTTT	CASSEAGGPRPQHF
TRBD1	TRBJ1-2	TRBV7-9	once	TGTGCCAGCAACGCAGGGACAGCTAACTATGGCTACACCTTC	CASNAGTANYGYTF
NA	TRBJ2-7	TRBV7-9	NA	TGTGCCAGCAGCTTAGCACACACCTTCCTCTACGAGCAGTACTTC	CASSLAHTFLYEQYF
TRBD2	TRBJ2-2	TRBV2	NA	TGTGCCAGCAGGGATACTAGCGGGGGGGCCACCGGGGAGCTGTTTTTT	CASRDTSGGATGELFF
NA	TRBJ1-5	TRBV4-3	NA	TGCGCCAGCAGCCAAGATCGGAACAGGGCAGATCAGCCCCAGCATTTT	CASSQDRNRADQPQHF
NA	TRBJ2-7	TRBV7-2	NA	TGTGCCAGCAGCCGCCTACAGGGAAACGAGCAGTACTTC	CASSRLQGNEQYF
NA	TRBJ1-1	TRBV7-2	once	TGTGCCAGCAGCTTGTGGGGTGGCTGGGGGGTGAACACTGAAGCTTTCTTT	CASSLWGGWGVNTEAFF
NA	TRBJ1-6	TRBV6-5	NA	TGTGCCAGCAGTTCCGACAGTTCACCCCTCCACTTT	CASSSDSSPLHF
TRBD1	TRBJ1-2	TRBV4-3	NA	TGCGCCAGCAGCCAGAGGACAGGGAATGGCTACACCTTC	CASSQRTGNGYTF
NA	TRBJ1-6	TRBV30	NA	TGTGCCTGGGGGGGACTCGAGAGCTCCTATAATTCACCCCTCCACTTT	CAWGGLESSYNSPLHF
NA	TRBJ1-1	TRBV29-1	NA	TGCAGCGCCCAGGGCGGAGGGACTGAAGCTTTCTTT	CSAQGGGTEAFF
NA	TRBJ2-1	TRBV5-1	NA	TGCGCCAGCAGCTGGAGGGGGGGTCACAATGAGCAGTTCTTC	CASSWRGGHNEQFF
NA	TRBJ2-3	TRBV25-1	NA	TGTGCCAGCAGTGATCCACAGGGTTATCCAAGGGATACGCAGTATTTT	CASSDPQGYPRDTQYF
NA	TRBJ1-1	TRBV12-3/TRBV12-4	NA	TGTGCCCTCGGGGGGGCTTGGAACACTGAAGCTTTCTTT	CALGGAWNTEAFF
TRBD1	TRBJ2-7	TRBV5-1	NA	TGCGCCAGCAGTACGGGACAGGAGAAAAGATTCGAGCAGTACTTC	CASSTGQEKRFEQYF
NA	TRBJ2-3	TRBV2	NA	TGTGCCAGCAGTGAAGCGGCGGCTCTCGCGCAGTATTTT	CASSEAAALAQYF
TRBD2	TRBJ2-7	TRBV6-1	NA	TGTGCCAGCAGGGAAGGACTAGCGGGGGACCGTTCCTACGAGCAGTACTTC	CASREGLAGDRSYEQYF
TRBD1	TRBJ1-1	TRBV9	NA	TGTGCCAGCAGCGTATCACGGGACAGGACGAACACTGAAGCTTTCTTT	CASSVSRDRTNTEAFF
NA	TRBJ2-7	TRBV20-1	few	TGCAGTGCTAGATCGAACTATGAGCAGTACTTC	CSARSNYEQYF
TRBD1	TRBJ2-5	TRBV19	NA	TGTGCCAGTAGCCGGACAGGGGGACAAGAGACCCAGTACTTC	CASSRTGGQETQYF
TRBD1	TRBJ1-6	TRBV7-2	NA	TGTGCCAGCAGCCCTAGCCTTGGGGACAGGGTTTCACCCCTCCACTTT	CASSPSLGDRVSPLHF
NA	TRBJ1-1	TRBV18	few	TGTGCCAGCTCACTACAGGCGGAAGGGGCTGAAGCTTTCTTT	CASSLQAEGAEAFF
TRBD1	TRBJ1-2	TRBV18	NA	TGTGCCAGCTCACTCGACACGACAGGGTATGGCTACACCTTC	CASSLDTTGYGYTF
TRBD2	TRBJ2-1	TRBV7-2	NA	TGTGCCAGCAGGTCTAGCGGGGGGGCCGTATACAATGAGCAGTTCTTC	CASRSSGGAVYNEQFF
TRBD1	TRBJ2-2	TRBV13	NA	TGTGCCAGCACCAAAACCCCAGGGGGTCACACCGGGGAGCTGTTTTTT	CASTKTPGGHTGELFF
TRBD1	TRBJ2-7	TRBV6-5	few	TGTGCCAGCAGTTCTCCGGGACAGGGGGCCTACGAGCAGTACTTC	CASSSPGQGAYEQYF
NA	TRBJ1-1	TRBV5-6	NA	TGTGCCAGCAGTCCACAGGGCATGAACACTGAAGCTTTCTTT	CASSPQGMNTEAFF
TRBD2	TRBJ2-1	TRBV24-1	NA	TGTGCCACCAGTGATAGGGGAGGGGCTAGCGGGGACAATGAGCAGTTCTTC	CATSDRGGASGDNEQFF
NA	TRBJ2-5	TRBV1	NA	TGCACCAGCAGCCAACGGGACAAAAGCAGGGAGACCCAGTACTTC	CTSSQRDKSRETQYF
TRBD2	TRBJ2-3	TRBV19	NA	TGTGCCAGTAGGACACCGGGACTAGCGTCTGATACGCAGTATTTT	CASRTPGLASDTQYF
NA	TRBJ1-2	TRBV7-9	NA	TGTGCCAGCAGCCCTAGGGGGGGAACAGGGCGAGGTACTAACTATGGCTACACCTTC	CASSPRGGTGRGTNYGYTF
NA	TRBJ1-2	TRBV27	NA	TGTGCCAGCAGTTCCACCGCGTCAGGGAACTATGGCTACACCTTC	CASSSTASGNYGYTF
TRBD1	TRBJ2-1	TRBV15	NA	TGTGCCACCAGCAGTTTGACAGGGGGATACAATGAGCAGTTCTTC	CATSSLTGGYNEQFF
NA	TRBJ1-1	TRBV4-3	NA	TGCGCCAGCAGCCAAGATGTCGTCTCTGAAGCTTTCTTT	CASSQDVVSEAFF
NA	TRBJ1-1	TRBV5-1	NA	TGCGCCAGCAGCTTAGGTGTGTCCCCGGGGATGGACACTGAAGCTTTCTTT	CASSLGVSPGMDTEAFF
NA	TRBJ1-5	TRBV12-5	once	TGTGCTAGTGCCCGGGGGGGGGCACCCAATCAGCCCCAGCATTTT	CASARGGAPNQPQHF
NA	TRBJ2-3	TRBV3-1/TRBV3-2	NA	TGTGCCAGCAGCCAAGTTCGGCCGGGGTCTAGCACAGATACGCAGTATTTT	CASSQVRPGSSTDTQYF